The 15 T cell receptor beta chains below all came from one sample that was sequenced in a study of T cells in localized non-small cell lung cancer. Measured with immunoSEQ multiplex PCR; TCRdb has only the in-frame clones, and not every one. Altogether around 40,000 clones are present, around 88% being singletons, with the ten largest covering 5.5% to 7%. Source: peripheral blood, taken before any cancer treatment. These receptor sequences come from a man between 35 and 75 years old with stage I lung adenocarcinoma.

CDR3 bases: TGTGCCAGCAGCTTACTAGCTTCGGAGACCCAGTACTTC. Its translation is CASSLLASETQYF. This chain uses TRBV7-2 with TRBJ2-5; TRBD2 might be the D (5 bases). The CDR3 totals 13 residues. Trimming cost V 2 bases and J 5 bases, with 9 bases left between them. The V gene's germline CDR1 is SGHTA and CDR2 FQGNSA.

This rearrangement joins TRBV19 to TRBJ2-1, with D possibly TRBD1 on 5 matching bases. This CDR3 has 14 residues. Germline CDR1 and CDR2: LNHDA and SQIVND (reference sequence). V was shortened by 9 bases and J by 0 bases, with 12 bases between the two germline ends. The chain's CDR3 is CASDSVGSYNEQFF. CDR3 DNA sequence: TGTGCCAGCGACAGCGTAGGCTCCTACAATGAGCAGTTCTTC.

The J gene is TRBJ2-3, the V gene TRBV11-1; 11 nucleotides line up with TRBD2. CDR1 is SGHAT and CDR2 is FQDESV in the germline V gene (reference sequence). The CDR3 loop spans 17 amino acids. Trimming took 2 bases from V and 4 from J; bases not matched to a gene: 8. CDR3 protein: CASSLSIAGGISDTQYF. The CDR3 DNA reads as TGTGCCAGCAGCTTATCCATAGCGGGAGGGATCTCAGATACGCAGTATTTT.

The chain is built from TRBV7-3 and TRBJ2-7, with D perhaps matching TRBD1 or TRBD2 (6 bases each). The CDR3 is 15 residues long. The germline CDR1 and CDR2 sequences are SGHTA and FQGTGA. Trimming shortened V by 2 bases and J by 6 bases, and 17 bases separated the two germline ends. The DNA for the CDR3 is TGTGCCAGCAGCTTATCCGGACTGCCGGGGGCCGAGCAGTACTTC. This translates into CASSLSGLPGAEQYF. The full variable domain, completed using reference TRBV7-3 and TRBJ2-7, is GAGVSQTPSNKVTEKGKYVELRCDPISGHTALYWYRQSLGQGPEFLIYFQGTGAADDSGLPNDRFFAVRPEGSVSTLKIQRTERGDSAVYLCASSLSGLPGAEQYFGPGTRLTVT.

The chain couples TRBV6-1 to TRBJ1-2, with no clear D. The CDR3 spans 14 residues. Germline CDR1 MNHNS, CDR2 SASEGT. The ends were cut back, 4 bases at V and 1 base at J, with 10 bases in the middle. CDR3 region: CASSGSVDNYGYTF. The DNA of the CDR3 is TGTGCCAGCAGTGGATCAGTAGATAACTATGGCTACACCTTC.

The chain recombines TRBV28 with TRBJ2-3, with 13 bases matching TRBD2. Trimming cost V 3 bases and J 3 bases; bases outside gene matches: 3. This CDR3 has 16 amino acids. The germline CDR1 and CDR2 sequences are MDHEN and SYDVKM. In nucleotides, the CDR3 is TGTGCCAGCAGTTTGCTGACTAGCGGGAGGACAGATACGCAGTATTTT. This sequence encodes CASSLLTSGRTDTQYF.

This clone was observed a handful of times. This chain uses TRBV5-1 with TRBJ1-2; 12 bases map to TRBD1. The CDR3 totals 19 residues. Germline V gives CDR1 SGHRS, CDR2 YFSETQ. The junction had 13 bases not matched to a gene; V was cut back by 2 bases and J by 2 bases. The CDR3 region has the DNA TGCGCCAGCAGCTTAAGGGGGACAGGGGGCTTGAGAGGGAACTATGGCTACACCTTC. Protein sequence: CASSLRGTGGLRGNYGYTF.

The genes are TRBV7-6 and TRBJ2-1; 9 bases line up with TRBD2. CDR1 and CDR2 (germline): SGHVS, FNYEAQ. With 5 bases clipped from V and 0 bases from J, the junction kept 8 bases outside the gene matches. The CDR3 runs 17 residues. In nucleotides, the CDR3 is TGTGCCAGCAGCCCACGGACTAGCGCCGTCTCCTACAATGAGCAGTTCTTC. Its translation is CASSPRTSAVSYNEQFF.

The chain couples TRBV2 to TRBJ1-1, with D possibly TRBD1 on 6 matching bases. The germline gives CDR1 SNHLY, CDR2 FYNNEI. The CDR3 extends over 16 amino acids. Trimming took 6 bases from V and 2 from J, leaving 19 bases between them. The CDR3 loop is CASSPGTRVHNTEAFF. CDR3 nucleotide sequence: TGTGCCAGCAGCCCCGGGACAAGGGTCCATAACACTGAAGCTTTCTTT.

V gene TRBV5-5 combines with J gene TRBJ2-3; maybe TRBD2 (5 bases). CDR3 length: 13 residues. CDR1 is SGHKS, CDR2 YYEKEE, per germline (reference sequence). The V end was cut by 1 base, the J end by 2 bases, with 5 bases between. This chain's CDR3 is CASSLRDTDTQYF. The CDR3 DNA follows: TGTGCCAGCAGCTTGCGGGACACAGATACGCAGTATTTT.

This rearrangement joins TRBV5-5 to TRBJ2-3; 8 bases line up with TRBD2. Germline values: CDR1 SGHKS, CDR2 YYEKEE (reference sequence). V shed 0 bases, J shed 2 bases, and the junction held 5 bases outside the gene matches. The CDR3 loop spans 16 amino acids. CDR3 sequence: CASSLGRGAVTDTQYF. The CDR3 nucleotides are TGTGCCAGCAGCTTGGGGCGGGGGGCGGTCACAGATACGCAGTATTTT.

The chain combines TRBV4-2 with TRBJ2-1, with TRBD2 matching over 16 bases. Germline CDR1 is LGHNA and CDR2 is YNFKEQ. V gave up 1 base and J gave up 8 bases; unmatched junction bases: 5. This CDR3 comprises 17 residues. CDR3 amino acids: CASSQVGTSGRGDEQFF. The CDR3 nucleotides are TGTGCCAGCAGCCAAGTAGGGACTAGCGGGAGGGGGGATGAGCAGTTCTTC.

This clone has only one observation. The chain has TRBV5-1 and TRBJ2-1; D is ambiguous. Trimming shortened V by 2 bases and J by 6 bases, and 12 bases separated the two germline ends. CDR1 and CDR2 from the germline V gene are SGHRS and YFSETQ. This CDR3 region has 14 residues. This chain's CDR3 is CASSFEGQTNEQFF. CDR3 nucleotide sequence: TGCGCCAGCAGCTTTGAAGGGCAGACCAATGAGCAGTTCTTC. Complete variable domain (other parts from reference TRBV5-1 and TRBJ2-1): KAGVTQTPRYLIKTRGQQVTLSCSPISGHRSVSWYQQTPGQGLQFLFEYFSETQRNKGNFPGRFSGRQFSNSRSEMNVSTLELGDSALYLCASSFEGQTNEQFFGPGTRLTVL.

J is TRBJ2-7 and V is TRBV11-2; D is ambiguous. Germline V gives CDR1 SGHAT, CDR2 FQNNGV. Trimming left V 0 bases short and J 7 bases short, with 10 bases between. The CDR3 has 13 amino acids. The CDR3 nucleotides are TGTGCCAGCAGCTTAGATCCCATCGGGGAGCAGTACTTC. Translating it yields CASSLDPIGEQYF.

The chain has TRBV30 and TRBJ2-5; D unresolved. Germline CDR1 and CDR2: GTSNPN and SVGIG (reference sequence). The CDR3 totals 13 residues. The germline V and J ends were trimmed by 4 bases and 5 bases, with 14 bases remaining between them. CDR3 bases: TGTGCCTGGAATCGTGGCCTCCGGGAGACCCAGTACTTC. This codes for CAWNRGLRETQYF.